Given below is one T cell receptor beta chain in context. Germline V gives CDR1 SGHAT, CDR2 FQNNGV. Trimming cost V 5 bases and J 7 bases, with 15 bases left between them. This CDR3 is built from 13 residues. The data were obtained in a study of blood T cell repertoires in COVID-19. Overall study: COVID-19 samples from acute and convalescent phases originated in the United States, Italy and Spain.

Source study methods: The assay estimated nucleated cells by amplifying reference gene primers. Some clones are missing from TCRdb's copy, which holds only in-frame ones; the method was immunoSEQ multiplex PCR. D and trimming come from the DNA, and the V and J calls and clone size come from that table. The sample lists 35,000 to 55,000 clones, 80% to 90% occurring once. The specimen was peripheral blood. The sequence was obtained from a human donor in a cohort sampled during active COVID-19. The rearrangement links TRBV11-2 to TRBJ2-7; D possibly corresponds to TRBD2 (5 bases). CDR3 sequence: CASSPRTGREQYF. CDR3 coding DNA: TGTGCCAGCAGCCCGAGGACTGGACGGGAGCAGTACTTC.